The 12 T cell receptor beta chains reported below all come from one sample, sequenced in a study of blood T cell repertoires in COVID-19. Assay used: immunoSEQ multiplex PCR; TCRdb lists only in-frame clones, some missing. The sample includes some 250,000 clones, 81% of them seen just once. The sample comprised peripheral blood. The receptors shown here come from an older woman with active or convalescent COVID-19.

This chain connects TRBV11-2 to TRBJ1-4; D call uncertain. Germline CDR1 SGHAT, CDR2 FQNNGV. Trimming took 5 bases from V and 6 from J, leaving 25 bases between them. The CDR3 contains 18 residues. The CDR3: CASSPTALDVMEDEKLFF. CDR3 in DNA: TGTGCCAGCAGCCCAACTGCCCTGGACGTCATGGAGGATGAAAAACTGTTTTTT.

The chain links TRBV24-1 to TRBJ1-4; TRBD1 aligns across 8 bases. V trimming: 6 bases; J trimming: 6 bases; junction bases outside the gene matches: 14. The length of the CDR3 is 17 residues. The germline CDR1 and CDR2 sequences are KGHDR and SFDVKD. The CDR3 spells CATSLLFRTGKHEKLFF. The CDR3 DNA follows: TGTGCCACCAGTCTCCTGTTTCGGACAGGGAAGCATGAAAAACTGTTTTTT.

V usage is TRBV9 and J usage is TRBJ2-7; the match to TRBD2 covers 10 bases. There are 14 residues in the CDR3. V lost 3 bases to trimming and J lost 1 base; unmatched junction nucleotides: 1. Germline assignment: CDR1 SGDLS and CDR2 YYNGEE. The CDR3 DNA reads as TGTGCCAGCAGCGCTAGCGGGGGTTCCTACGAGCAGTACTTC. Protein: CASSASGGSYEQYF.

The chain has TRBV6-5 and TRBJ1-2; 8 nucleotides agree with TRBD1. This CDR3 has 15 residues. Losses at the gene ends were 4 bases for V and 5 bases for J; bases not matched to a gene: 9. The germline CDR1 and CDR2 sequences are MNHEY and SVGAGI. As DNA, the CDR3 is TGTGCCAGCAGTTCGACAGGGGAGGCCCAGTATGGCTACACCTTC. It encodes CASSSTGEAQYGYTF.

The CDR3 loop reads CASSLGPPSGYSPLHF. The CDR3 bases are TGTGCCAGCAGCCTCGGCCCACCTTCAGGGTACTCACCCCTCCACTTT. J is TRBJ1-6 and V is TRBV7-2; tentatively, D is TRBD1 (5 bases). In germline, CDR1 is SGHTA, CDR2 FQGNSA. Deletions cut 5 bases from V and 10 bases from J, with 21 bases between. This CDR3 has 16 amino acids.

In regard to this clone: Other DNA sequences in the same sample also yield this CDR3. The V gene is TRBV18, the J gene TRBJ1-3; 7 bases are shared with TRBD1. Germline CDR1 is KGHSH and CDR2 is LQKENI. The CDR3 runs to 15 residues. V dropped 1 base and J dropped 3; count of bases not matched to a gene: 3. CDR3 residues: CASSPQGANGNTIYF. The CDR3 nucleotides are TGTGCCAGCTCACCACAGGGGGCAAATGGAAACACCATATATTTT.

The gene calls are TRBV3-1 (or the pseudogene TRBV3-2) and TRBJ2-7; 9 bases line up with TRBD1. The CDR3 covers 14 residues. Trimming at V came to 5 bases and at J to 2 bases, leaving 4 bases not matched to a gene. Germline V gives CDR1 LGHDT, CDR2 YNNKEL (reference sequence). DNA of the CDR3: TGTGCCAGCAGCAAAGGGACAGGGACCTACGAGCAGTACTTC. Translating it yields CASSKGTGTYEQYF.

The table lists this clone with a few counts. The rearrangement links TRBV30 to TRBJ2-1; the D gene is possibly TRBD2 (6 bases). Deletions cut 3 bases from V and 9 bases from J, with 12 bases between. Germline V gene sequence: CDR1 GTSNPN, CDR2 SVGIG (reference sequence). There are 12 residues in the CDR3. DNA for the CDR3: TGTGCCTGGAGGCGGGGAACGGGTGAGCAGTTCTTC. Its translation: CAWRRGTGEQFF.

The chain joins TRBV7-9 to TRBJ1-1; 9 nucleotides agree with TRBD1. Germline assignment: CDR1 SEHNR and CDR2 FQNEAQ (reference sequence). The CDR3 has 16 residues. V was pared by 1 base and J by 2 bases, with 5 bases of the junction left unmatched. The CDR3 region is CASSLGPTGGNTEAFF. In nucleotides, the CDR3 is TGTGCCAGCAGCTTAGGACCGACAGGGGGTAACACTGAAGCTTTCTTT. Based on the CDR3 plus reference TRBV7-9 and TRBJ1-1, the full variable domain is DTGVSQNPRHKITKRGQNVTFRCDPISEHNRLYWYRQTLGQGPEFLTYFQNEAQLEKSRLLSDRFSAERPKGSFSTLEIQRTEQGDSAMYLCASSLGPTGGNTEAFFGQGTRLTVV.

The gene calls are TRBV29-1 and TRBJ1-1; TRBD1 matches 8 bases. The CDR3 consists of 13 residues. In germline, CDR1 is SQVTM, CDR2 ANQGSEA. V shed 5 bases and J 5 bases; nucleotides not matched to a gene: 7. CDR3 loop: CSVRQGTGTEAFF. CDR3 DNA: TGCAGCGTTCGACAGGGGACGGGGACTGAAGCTTTCTTT.

CDR3 in amino acids: CASSPRLAGGLGGANVLTF. CDR3 coding DNA: TGTGCCAGCTCACCAAGGCTAGCGGGGGGCCTGGGTGGGGCCAACGTCCTGACTTTC. The V gene is TRBV18, the J gene TRBJ2-6; 11 nucleotides agree with TRBD2. In germline, CDR1 is KGHSH, CDR2 LQKENI. The J segment lost 3 bases and the V segment lost 2 bases, leaving 9 bases of the junction unmatched. The CDR3 runs to 19 residues.

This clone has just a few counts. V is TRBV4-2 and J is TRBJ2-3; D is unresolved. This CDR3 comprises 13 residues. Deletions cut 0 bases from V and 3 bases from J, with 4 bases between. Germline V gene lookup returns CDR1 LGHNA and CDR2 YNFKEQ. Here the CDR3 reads CASSQDHTDTQYF. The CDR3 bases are TGTGCCAGCAGCCAAGATCATACAGATACGCAGTATTTT.